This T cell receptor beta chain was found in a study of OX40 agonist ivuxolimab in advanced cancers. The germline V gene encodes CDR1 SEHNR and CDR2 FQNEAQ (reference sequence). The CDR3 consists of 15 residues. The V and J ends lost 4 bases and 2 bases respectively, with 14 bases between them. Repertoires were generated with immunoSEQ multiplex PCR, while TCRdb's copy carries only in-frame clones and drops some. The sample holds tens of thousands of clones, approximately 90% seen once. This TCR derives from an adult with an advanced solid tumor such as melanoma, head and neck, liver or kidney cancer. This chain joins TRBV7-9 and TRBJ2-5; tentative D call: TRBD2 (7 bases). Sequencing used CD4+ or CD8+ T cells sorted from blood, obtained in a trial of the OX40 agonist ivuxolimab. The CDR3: CASSSWGGGQETQYF. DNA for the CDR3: TGTGCCAGCAGCTCCTGGGGAGGGGGGCAAGAGACCCAGTACTTC.